This T cell receptor beta chain was captured in a study of cytotoxic CD8 clonotypes in ibrutinib-treated CLL (dated by TCRdb to the early 2020s). Some background on the complete study: The cohort was composed of around twelve relapsed/refractory and fewer than 16 treatment-naive patients; IGHV unmutated status was identified in roughly 18 patients. Longitudinal samples were obtainable from about 30% of the roughly 90 participants in the trial. Response samples were taken after a median of approximately 12 months on treatment, ranging from about 6 to 40 months. Partial responses were observed in about 24 patients and complete responses in 2; after a median follow-up of roughly 72 months, remission was maintained in 15 or so patients and progression was observed in 12. Cryopreserved peripheral blood mononuclear cells were obtained before treatment, at response, and at either sustained remission or disease progression. Every remission and progressive disease sample was obtained while ibrutinib was still being received by the patients. An average of around 250,000 productive templates and 94,082 productive rearrangements was obtained per sample.

Each clonotype received, on average, about 9.7x coverage in deep resolution sequencing performed on a MiSeq, where the target depth lay between 1 in 1 million and 1 in 200,000 T cells. The immunoSEQ hsTCRB Kit was used to generate the TCR beta libraries. As for the authors' bioinformatics: The data were analyzed with ImmunoSEQ Analyzer and ImmunoSEQ Data Assistant, and V, D and J gene assignments followed IMGT definitions. Clonality was computed as one minus normalized Shannon entropy of productive rearrangement frequencies, ranging from 0 to 1. Public clonotype analysis was restricted to overrepresented clonotypes comprising at least 0.05% of each patient's repertoire. Around 12 age-matched healthy donor repertoires from immuneACCESS were used as controls for clonality. In its TCRdb copy, this immuneACCESS table keeps in-frame sequences only and misses some clones. Where compared with another copy, unresolved V genes explain less than half of these, and the others have no known cause. V, J and clone size derive from that table, while D and trimming were established from the DNA sequence. Within this sample are about 140,000 clones, with more than 75% of them counted one time only. Approximately 7.6% of the sample goes to the ten largest clones.

General conclusions and limits of the study: Sampling times were not matched between patients in sustained remission and patients whose disease was progressing, and lymph node repertoires were not examined. Clonality increased at ibrutinib response, stayed stable in sustained remission, and fell back toward baseline at progression. At baseline, clonality was higher than in age-matched healthy donors and showed a strong correlation with circulating CD8+ T-cell counts. Public clonotypes were rare and either shrank or stayed stable during treatment, and the rise in clonality at ibrutinib response reflected expansion of private clonotypes.

CDR1 and CDR2, per the germline V gene (reference sequence), are SGHNT and YYREEE. The CDR3 has 17 amino acids, counting the end cysteine and phenylalanine. The CDR3 DNA has 51 bases and is translated from base 1. The germline ends are 13 bases apart after V is trimmed by 0 bases and J by 0 bases. For TCR beta library preparation, roughly 2 micrograms of genomic DNA were extracted from the cryopreserved PBMCs. High-throughput TCR beta sequencing was performed on longitudinal blood samples from CLL patients receiving ibrutinib monotherapy. The patients took part in an open-label, single-center phase 2 trial of ibrutinib monotherapy. In the case of this clone: The antigen it binds to is not known. The sample holds no much larger clone one base away, and base qualities are not on file.

The TCR originated in a human donor with chronic lymphocytic leukemia. The sample in question was PBMCs, obtained after 36 months of ibrutinib treatment. Rearrangement joined TRBV5-4 to TRBJ2-1; tentative D gene TRBD1, with 6 bases matching. CDR3 loop: CASSLGGPLSSYNEQFF. The DNA is as follows: TGTGCCAGCAGCTTGGGGGGGCCCCTGAGCTCCTACAATGAGCAGTTCTTC.